Here is one T cell receptor beta chain with its context. These data originate in a study of blood T cell repertoires in COVID-19. Libraries were prepared by immunoSEQ multiplex PCR; TCRdb keeps only in-frame clonotypes and omits some of them. The sample has 100,000 or so clones, about four fifths seen once; the top ten hold 17%. Germline-derived CDR1 and CDR2 are MNHEY and SVGAGI. The length of the CDR3 is 13 residues. V lost 4 bases and J 8 bases, leaving 11 bases between the germline ends. The sequenced sample was peripheral blood. The chain combines TRBV6-5 with TRBJ1-4; TRBD1 might be the D (6 bases). The receptor was isolated from a woman aged 60-70 years with acute or convalescent COVID-19. Written as DNA, the CDR3 is TGTGCCAGCAGTTGGGGACATGGCGAAAAACTGTTTTTT. It encodes CASSWGHGEKLFF.